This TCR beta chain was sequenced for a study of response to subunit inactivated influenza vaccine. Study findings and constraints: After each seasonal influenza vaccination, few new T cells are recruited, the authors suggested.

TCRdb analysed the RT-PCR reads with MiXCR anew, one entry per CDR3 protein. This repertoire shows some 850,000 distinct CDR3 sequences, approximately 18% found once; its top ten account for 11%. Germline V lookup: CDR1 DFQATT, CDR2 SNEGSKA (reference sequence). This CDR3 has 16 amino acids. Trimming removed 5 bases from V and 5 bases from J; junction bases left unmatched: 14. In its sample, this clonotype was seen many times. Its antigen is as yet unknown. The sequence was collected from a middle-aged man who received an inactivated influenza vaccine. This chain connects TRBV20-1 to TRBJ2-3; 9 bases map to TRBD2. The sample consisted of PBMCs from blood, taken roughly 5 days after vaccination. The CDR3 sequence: CSARPLAGGHKDTQYF. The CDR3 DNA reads TGCAGTGCTCGGCCCCTGGCGGGGGGGCATAAAGATACGCAGTATTTT.